This is a list of T cell receptor beta chains from one sample in a study of PD-1 blockade in classical Hodgkin lymphoma. Assay: immunoSEQ multiplex PCR; the TCRdb copy retains only in-frame clones and omits some. The repertoire holds 45,000 to 60,000 clones, roughly 80% seen once, with roughly 15% in the top ten. Sequenced here: peripheral blood mononuclear cells (PBMCs), sampled at baseline. The origin of the receptors is a human donor with classical Hodgkin lymphoma. Both conserved end residues are part of each CDR3. Each record gives: clone size, J gene, CDR3 length, D gene, V gene, CDR3 protein, CDR3 DNA. A D gene is named only where the DNA matches it firmly. Expanded clones are given a class, and other clones once, few, many or no size at all.

abundance: .
j_gene: TRBJ1-1
len: 17
d_gene: TRBD1
v_gene: TRBV19
CDR3aa: CASSMVGQGSMNTEAFF
CDR3nt: TGTGCCAGTAGTATGGTGGGACAGGGATCAATGAACACTGAAGCTTTCTTT

abundance: .
j_gene: TRBJ2-1
len: 16
d_gene: .
v_gene: TRBV4-1
CDR3aa: CASSQEPAETYNEQFF
CDR3nt: TGCGCCAGCAGCCAAGAGCCAGCGGAGACCTACAATGAGCAGTTCTTC

abundance: .
j_gene: TRBJ2-1
len: 15
d_gene: TRBD2
v_gene: TRBV19
CDR3aa: CASKDSGLADNEQFF
CDR3nt: TGTGCCAGTAAAGATTCGGGACTAGCGGATAATGAGCAGTTCTTC

abundance: .
j_gene: TRBJ1-1
len: 15
d_gene: .
v_gene: TRBV27
CDR3aa: CASSFPPGEGGEAFF
CDR3nt: TGTGCCAGCAGTTTTCCCCCGGGCGAAGGAGGTGAAGCTTTCTTT

abundance: .
j_gene: TRBJ2-5
len: 14
d_gene: TRBD2
v_gene: TRBV9
CDR3aa: CASSGSGVQETQYF
CDR3nt: TGTGCCAGCAGCGGTAGCGGGGTCCAAGAGACCCAGTACTTC

abundance: .
j_gene: TRBJ2-5
len: 12
d_gene: .
v_gene: TRBV7-6
CDR3aa: CASSLVQETQYF
CDR3nt: TGTGCCAGCAGCCTCGTCCAAGAGACCCAGTACTTC

abundance: .
j_gene: TRBJ2-3
len: 20
d_gene: TRBD2
v_gene: TRBV9
CDR3aa: CASSVRASGRASSETDTQYF
CDR3nt: TGTGCCAGCAGCGTACGCGCTAGCGGGAGGGCCTCTTCGGAAACAGATACGCAGTATTTT

abundance: .
j_gene: TRBJ2-1
len: 14
d_gene: .
v_gene: TRBV7-2
CDR3aa: CASSPGAEYNEQFF
CDR3nt: TGTGCCAGCAGCCCGGGGGCGGAATACAATGAGCAGTTCTTC

abundance: .
j_gene: TRBJ2-2
len: 15
d_gene: TRBD1
v_gene: TRBV19
CDR3aa: CASLNRGLNAGELFF
CDR3nt: TGTGCCAGTCTAAACAGGGGTTTAAACGCCGGGGAGCTGTTTTTT

abundance: .
j_gene: TRBJ2-6
len: 16
d_gene: TRBD1
v_gene: TRBV4-2
CDR3aa: CASSRTGGSGANVLTF
CDR3nt: TGTGCCAGCAGCCGGACAGGGGGCTCTGGGGCCAACGTCCTGACTTTC

abundance: .
j_gene: TRBJ2-7
len: 16
d_gene: TRBD1
v_gene: TRBV19
CDR3aa: CASSGQGAFGSYEQYF
CDR3nt: TGTGCCAGTAGCGGACAGGGGGCGTTCGGCTCCTACGAGCAGTACTTC

abundance: .
j_gene: TRBJ1-5
len: 15
d_gene: .
v_gene: TRBV6-1
CDR3aa: CASSEAELYLRPQHF
CDR3nt: TGTGCCAGCAGTGAAGCGGAACTCTACTTACGACCCCAGCATTTT

abundance: once
j_gene: TRBJ2-1
len: 16
d_gene: .
v_gene: TRBV4-1
CDR3aa: CASSQLGRRSYNEQFF
CDR3nt: TGCGCCAGCAGCCAATTAGGGAGAAGGTCCTACAATGAGCAGTTCTTC

abundance: .
j_gene: TRBJ2-2
len: 14
d_gene: .
v_gene: TRBV7-9
CDR3aa: CASSPTGNTGELFF
CDR3nt: TGTGCCAGCAGCCCCACAGGGAACACCGGGGAGCTGTTTTTT

abundance: .
j_gene: TRBJ2-1
len: 15
d_gene: .
v_gene: TRBV5-1
CDR3aa: CASSLIPGDYTEQFF
CDR3nt: TGCGCCAGCAGCTTGATTCCAGGGGACTACACCGAGCAGTTCTTC

abundance: .
j_gene: TRBJ2-1
len: 15
d_gene: TRBD2
v_gene: TRBV10-3
CDR3aa: CAISELIAGGGEQFF
CDR3nt: TGTGCCATCAGTGAGTTGATAGCGGGAGGCGGGGAGCAGTTCTTC

abundance: .
j_gene: TRBJ2-2
len: 16
d_gene: .
v_gene: TRBV4-3
CDR3aa: CASSPSPLGNTGELFF
CDR3nt: TGCGCCAGCAGCCCATCCCCCCTTGGGAACACCGGGGAGCTGTTTTTT

abundance: .
j_gene: TRBJ2-3
len: 16
d_gene: .
v_gene: TRBV6-6
CDR3aa: CASSYPYLGDTDTQYF
CDR3nt: TGTGCCAGCAGTTACCCATATCTGGGGGACACAGATACGCAGTATTTT

abundance: .
j_gene: TRBJ2-2
len: 15
d_gene: .
v_gene: TRBV4-1
CDR3aa: CASSPREGAPGELFF
CDR3nt: TGCGCCAGCAGCCCGAGGGAGGGGGCCCCCGGGGAGCTGTTTTTT

abundance: .
j_gene: TRBJ1-1
len: 14
d_gene: .
v_gene: TRBV19
CDR3aa: CASTPAQLTPEAFF
CDR3nt: TGTGCCAGTACCCCGGCCCAACTGACCCCTGAAGCTTTCTTT

abundance: .
j_gene: TRBJ2-1
len: 18
d_gene: .
v_gene: TRBV21-1
CDR3aa: CASSKFTGPPSSYNEQFF
CDR3nt: TGTGCCAGCAGCAAATTTACAGGACCTCCTAGCTCCTACAATGAGCAGTTCTTC

abundance: .
j_gene: TRBJ1-2
len: 12
d_gene: .
v_gene: TRBV5-1
CDR3aa: CASSPQFQGYTF
CDR3nt: TGCGCCAGCAGCCCCCAGTTCCAGGGCTACACCTTC

abundance: .
j_gene: TRBJ1-3
len: 14
d_gene: .
v_gene: TRBV30
CDR3aa: CAWGRPPRGNTIYF
CDR3nt: TGTGCCTGGGGCCGACCCCCGAGAGGAAACACCATATATTTT

abundance: .
j_gene: TRBJ2-3
len: 16
d_gene: TRBD2
v_gene: TRBV19
CDR3aa: CASSIGSGGGADTQYF
CDR3nt: TGTGCCAGTAGTATTGGTAGCGGGGGCGGAGCAGATACGCAGTATTTT

abundance: many
j_gene: TRBJ2-4
len: 15
d_gene: TRBD2
v_gene: TRBV11-2
CDR3aa: CASSLLAGGKNIQYF
CDR3nt: TGTGCCAGCAGTTTACTAGCGGGAGGCAAAAACATTCAGTACTTC

abundance: .
j_gene: TRBJ2-6
len: 18
d_gene: TRBD2
v_gene: TRBV28
CDR3aa: CASRSPGLAVSGANVLTF
CDR3nt: TGTGCCAGCAGATCTCCGGGGCTAGCGGTCTCTGGGGCCAACGTCCTGACTTTC

abundance: .
j_gene: TRBJ2-2
len: 15
d_gene: .
v_gene: TRBV6-5
CDR3aa: CASSLQWGNTGELFF
CDR3nt: TGTGCCAGCAGTTTACAATGGGGGAACACCGGGGAGCTGTTTTTT

abundance: .
j_gene: TRBJ2-5
len: 13
d_gene: .
v_gene: TRBV18
CDR3aa: CASSPGLEETQYF
CDR3nt: TGTGCCAGCTCACCGGGTTTGGAAGAGACCCAGTACTTC